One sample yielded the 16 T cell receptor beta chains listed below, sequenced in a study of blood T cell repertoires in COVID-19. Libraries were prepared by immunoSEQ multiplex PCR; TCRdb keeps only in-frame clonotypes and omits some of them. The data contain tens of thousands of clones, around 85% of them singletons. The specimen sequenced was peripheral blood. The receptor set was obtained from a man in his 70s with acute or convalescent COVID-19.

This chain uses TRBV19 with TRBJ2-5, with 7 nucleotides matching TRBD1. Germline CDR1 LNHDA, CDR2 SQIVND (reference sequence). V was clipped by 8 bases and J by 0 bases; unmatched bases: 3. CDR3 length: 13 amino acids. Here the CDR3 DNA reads TGTGCCAGTGGGACAGCCTACCAAGAGACCCAGTACTTC. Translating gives CASGTAYQETQYF.

The CDR3 DNA is TGTGCCAGCAGTGAAGCGCTATCATCTTCGAGAGGCTACACCTTC. Protein sequence: CASSEALSSSRGYTF. J is TRBJ1-2 and V is TRBV6-1; unclear D gene. Germline V CDR1 and CDR2: MNHNS, SASEGT. CDR3 length: 15 amino acids. V was trimmed by 0 bases and J by 8 bases, leaving 16 bases between them.

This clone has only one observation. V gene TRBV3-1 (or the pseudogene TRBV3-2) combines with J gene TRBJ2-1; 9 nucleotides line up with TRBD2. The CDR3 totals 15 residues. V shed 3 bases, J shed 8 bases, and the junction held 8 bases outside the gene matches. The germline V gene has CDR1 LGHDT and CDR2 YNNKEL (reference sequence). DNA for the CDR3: TGTGCCAGCAGCCACGGCGGGGGGGCGAGAGATGAGCAGTTCTTC. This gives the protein CASSHGGGARDEQFF.

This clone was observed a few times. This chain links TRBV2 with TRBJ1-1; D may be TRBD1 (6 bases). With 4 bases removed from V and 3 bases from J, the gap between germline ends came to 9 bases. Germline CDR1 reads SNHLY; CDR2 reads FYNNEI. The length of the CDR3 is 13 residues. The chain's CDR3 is CASSVEGDTEAFF. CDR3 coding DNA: TGTGCCAGCAGTGTTGAGGGGGACACTGAAGCTTTCTTT.

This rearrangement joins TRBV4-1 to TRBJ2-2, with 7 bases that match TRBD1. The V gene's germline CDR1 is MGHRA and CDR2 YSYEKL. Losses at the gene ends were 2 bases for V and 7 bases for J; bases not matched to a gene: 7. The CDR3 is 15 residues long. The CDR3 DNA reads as TGCGCCAGCAGCCAACAAGACAGGGAAGGCGGGGAGCTGTTTTTT. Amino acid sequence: CASSQQDREGGELFF.

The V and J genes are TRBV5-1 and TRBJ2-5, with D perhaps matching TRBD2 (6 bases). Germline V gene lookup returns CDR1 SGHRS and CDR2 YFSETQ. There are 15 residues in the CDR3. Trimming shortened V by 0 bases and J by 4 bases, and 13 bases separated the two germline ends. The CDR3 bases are TGCGCCAGCAGCTTGGCACTAGCAAATGGAGAGACCCAGTACTTC. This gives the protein CASSLALANGETQYF.

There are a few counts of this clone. This CDR3 is CASSRSQGRVSYGYTF. CDR3 nucleotide sequence: TGTGCCAGCAGCCGATCCCAGGGTCGGGTGAGCTATGGCTACACCTTC. The V call is TRBV28, the J call TRBJ1-2; D is possibly TRBD1 (5 bases). The CDR3 is made up of 16 amino acids. Trimming removed 6 bases at V and 4 bases at J, with 21 bases between. The V gene's germline CDR1 is MDHEN and CDR2 SYDVKM.

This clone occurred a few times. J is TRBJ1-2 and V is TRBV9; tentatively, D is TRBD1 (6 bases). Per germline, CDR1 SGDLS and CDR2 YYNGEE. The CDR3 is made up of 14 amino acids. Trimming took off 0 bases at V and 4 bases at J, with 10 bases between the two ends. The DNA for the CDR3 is TGTGCCAGCAGCGTAGGGCAGGACAGCTATGGCTACACCTTC. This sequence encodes CASSVGQDSYGYTF.

DNA for the CDR3: TGCGCCAGCAGCGCAGGGACTAGCGGGGGGACATGGGCAGATACGCAGTATTTT. Its translation: CASSAGTSGGTWADTQYF. The rearrangement joins TRBV5-1 to TRBJ2-3; 15 bases align to TRBD2. Trimming at V came to 4 bases and at J to 4 bases, leaving 10 bases not matched to a gene. This CDR3 is built from 18 residues. The germline V gene has CDR1 SGHRS and CDR2 YFSETQ.

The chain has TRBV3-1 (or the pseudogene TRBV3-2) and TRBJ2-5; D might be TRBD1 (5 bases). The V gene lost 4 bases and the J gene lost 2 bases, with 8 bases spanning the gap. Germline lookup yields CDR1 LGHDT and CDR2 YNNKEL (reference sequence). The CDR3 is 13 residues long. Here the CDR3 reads CASSRQGQETQYF. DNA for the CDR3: TGTGCCAGCAGCCGTCAGGGACAAGAGACCCAGTACTTC.

Here the CDR3 reads CATSGVTGDSYNEQFF. CDR3 coding DNA: TGTGCCACCAGTGGTGTGACAGGGGACTCCTACAATGAGCAGTTCTTC. This rearrangement joins TRBV24-1 to TRBJ2-1; TRBD1 matches at 8 bases. Trimming took 5 bases from V and 0 from J; bases not matched to a gene: 5. The CDR3 covers 16 residues. Germline values: CDR1 KGHDR, CDR2 SFDVKD.

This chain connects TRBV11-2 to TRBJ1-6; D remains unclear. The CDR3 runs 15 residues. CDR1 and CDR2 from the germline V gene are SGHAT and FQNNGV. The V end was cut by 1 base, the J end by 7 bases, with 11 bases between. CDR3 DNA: TGTGCCAGCAGCTTAGGGTACAGCAACAATTCACCCCTCCACTTT. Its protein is CASSLGYSNNSPLHF. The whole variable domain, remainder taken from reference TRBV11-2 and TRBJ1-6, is EAGVAQSPRYKIIEKRQSVAFWCNPISGHATLYWYQQILGQGPKLLIQFQNNGVVDDSQLPKDRFSAERLKGVDSTLKIQPAKLEDSAVYLCASSLGYSNNSPLHFGNGTRLTVT.

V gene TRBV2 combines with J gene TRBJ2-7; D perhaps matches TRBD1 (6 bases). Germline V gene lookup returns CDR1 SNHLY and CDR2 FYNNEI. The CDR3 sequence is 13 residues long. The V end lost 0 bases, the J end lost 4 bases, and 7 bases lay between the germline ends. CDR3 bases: TGTGCCAGCAGTGAAGCAGGGACATACGAGCAGTACTTC. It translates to CASSEAGTYEQYF.

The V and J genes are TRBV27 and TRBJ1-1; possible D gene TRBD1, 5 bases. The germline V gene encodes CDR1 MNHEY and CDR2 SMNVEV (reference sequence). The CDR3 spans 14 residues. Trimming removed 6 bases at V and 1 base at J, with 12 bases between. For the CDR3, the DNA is TGTGCCAGCAGCCCAGACAGACGGAACACTGAAGCTTTCTTT. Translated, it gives CASSPDRRNTEAFF.

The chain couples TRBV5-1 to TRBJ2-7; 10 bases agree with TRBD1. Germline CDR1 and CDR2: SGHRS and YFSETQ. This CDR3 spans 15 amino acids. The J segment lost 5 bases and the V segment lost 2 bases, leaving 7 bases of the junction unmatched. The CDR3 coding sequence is TGCGCCAGCAGCTTCTTCGGGACAGGGGCCGACGAGCAGTACTTC. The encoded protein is CASSFFGTGADEQYF.

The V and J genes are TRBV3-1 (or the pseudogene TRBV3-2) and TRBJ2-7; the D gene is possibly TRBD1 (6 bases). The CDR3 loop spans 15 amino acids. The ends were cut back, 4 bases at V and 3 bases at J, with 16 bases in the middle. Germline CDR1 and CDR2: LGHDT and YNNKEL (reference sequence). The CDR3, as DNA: TGTGCCAGCAGCCCAGACCCTACAGGGTACTACGAGCAGTACTTC. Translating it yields CASSPDPTGYYEQYF.